This T cell receptor beta chain was found in a study of post-analysis software for immune sequencing data. Unique-molecular-identifier-tagged TCR beta cDNA libraries were used. The T cell input of about 1 to 10 million gave hundreds of thousands of cDNA molecules. MiXCR, run by TCRdb on the PCR reads, gives a single entry per CDR3 protein. Found here are around 160,000 distinct CDR3 sequences, 35% to 40% of them singletons; the top ten hold 28%. The CDR3 totals 15 residues. Germline CDR1 is ENHRY and CDR2 is SYGVKD. V was shortened by 4 bases and J by 2 bases, with 13 bases between the two germline ends.

The genes are TRBV10-3 and TRBJ2-3; D is possibly TRBD2 (6 bases). This sequence was found in a girl under 18 with multiple sclerosis. Sequences were derived from blood, sampled after autologous hematopoietic stem cell transplantation. DNA of the CDR3: TGTGCCATCAGTGGGGGGGACTCTTACACAGATACGCAGTATTTT. Translation: CAISGGDSYTDTQYF.